Listed here is a single T cell receptor beta chain. Its antigen remains unknown. TCRdb re-analysed the reads in MiXCR, keeping a single row per CDR3 protein. Of about 100,000 distinct CDR3 sequences listed, around 45% are singletons. This entry comes from a study of T cell repertoires in cytomegalovirus infection. At the level of the study: Based on public TCR beta signatures, there were indications of CMV infection and of a matching HLA type. Study observations and caveats: It was HLA-C-restricted CMV-specific TCR beta clonotypes that dominated the response ex vivo.

V lost 6 bases and J 10 bases, leaving 13 bases between the germline ends. The CDR3 totals 13 residues. CDR1 MDHEN and CDR2 SYDVKM come from the germline V gene. The specimen comprised CD8+ T cells from cultured PBMCs, sampled from culture after CMV antigen stimulation. The chain is built from TRBV28 and TRBJ1-6; D unclear. This TCR was recovered from a human donor in good health (CMV status not recorded). Some clones in this sample may be carry-over from other donors' samples. CDR3 sequence (DNA): TGTGCCAGCAGGAAGGATCCCGAATCACCCCTCCACTTT. Protein product: CASRKDPESPLHF.